Sequencing of this T cell receptor (beta chain) was carried out in a study of shared clonotypes between healthy human individuals. The CDR3 spans 16 residues. Germline CDR1 is SGHRS and CDR2 is YFSETQ. Trimming cost V 1 base and J 2 bases; bases outside gene matches: 3. As regards this clone: The antigen is unknown.

Generated by immunoSEQ multiplex PCR, the TCRdb table keeps only in-frame clones and is missing some. The table shows about 1 million clones, with around 74% occurring only once. The study's findings and limits: Despite large depth, rarefaction showed incomplete sorted-subset sequencing.

This receptor was identified in a man between 18 and 35 years old in good health. The sequenced sample consisted of memory CD4+ T cells sorted from blood. Regarding subset: CD45RA-negative fraction. The J gene is TRBJ2-2, the V gene TRBV5-1, with 9 bases fitting TRBD1. Here the CDR3 DNA reads TGCGCCAGCAGCTTGAAGACAGGGGGTAACACCGGGGAGCTGTTTTTT. It encodes CASSLKTGGNTGELFF. Combining the CDR3 with reference TRBV5-1 and TRBJ2-2 gives the whole variable domain KAGVTQTPRYLIKTRGQQVTLSCSPISGHRSVSWYQQTPGQGLQFLFEYFSETQRNKGNFPGRFSGRQFSNSRSEMNVSTLELGDSALYLCASSLKTGGNTGELFFGEGSRLTVL.